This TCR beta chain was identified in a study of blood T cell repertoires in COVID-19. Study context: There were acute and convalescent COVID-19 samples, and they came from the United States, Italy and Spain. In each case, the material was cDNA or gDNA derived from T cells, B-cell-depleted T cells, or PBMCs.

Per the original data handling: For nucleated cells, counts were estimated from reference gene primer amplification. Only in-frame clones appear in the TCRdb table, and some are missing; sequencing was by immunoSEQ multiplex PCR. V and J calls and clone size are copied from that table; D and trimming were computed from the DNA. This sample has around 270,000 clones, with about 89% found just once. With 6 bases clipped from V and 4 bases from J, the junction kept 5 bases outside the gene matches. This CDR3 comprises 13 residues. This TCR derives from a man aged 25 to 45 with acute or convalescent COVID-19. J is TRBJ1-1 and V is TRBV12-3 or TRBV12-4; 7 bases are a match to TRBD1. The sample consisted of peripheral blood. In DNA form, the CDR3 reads TGTGCCAGCAGGTTCAGGGGGGCCACTGAAGCTTTCTTT. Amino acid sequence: CASRFRGATEAFF.